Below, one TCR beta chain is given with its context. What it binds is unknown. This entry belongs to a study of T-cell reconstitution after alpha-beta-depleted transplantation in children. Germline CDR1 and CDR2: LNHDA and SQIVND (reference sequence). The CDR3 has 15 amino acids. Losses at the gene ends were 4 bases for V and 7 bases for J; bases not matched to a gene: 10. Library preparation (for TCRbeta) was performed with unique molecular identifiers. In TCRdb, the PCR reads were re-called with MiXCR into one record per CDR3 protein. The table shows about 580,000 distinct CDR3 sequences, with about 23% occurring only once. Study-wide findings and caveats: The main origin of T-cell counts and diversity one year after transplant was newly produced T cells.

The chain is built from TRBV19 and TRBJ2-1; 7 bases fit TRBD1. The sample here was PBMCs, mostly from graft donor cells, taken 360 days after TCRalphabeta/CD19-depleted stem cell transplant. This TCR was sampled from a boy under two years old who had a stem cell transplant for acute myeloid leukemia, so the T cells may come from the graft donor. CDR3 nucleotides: TGTGCCAGTAGTAGTCAAGGGGGCGGTTGGAATGAGCAGTTCTTC. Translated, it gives CASSSQGGGWNEQFF.